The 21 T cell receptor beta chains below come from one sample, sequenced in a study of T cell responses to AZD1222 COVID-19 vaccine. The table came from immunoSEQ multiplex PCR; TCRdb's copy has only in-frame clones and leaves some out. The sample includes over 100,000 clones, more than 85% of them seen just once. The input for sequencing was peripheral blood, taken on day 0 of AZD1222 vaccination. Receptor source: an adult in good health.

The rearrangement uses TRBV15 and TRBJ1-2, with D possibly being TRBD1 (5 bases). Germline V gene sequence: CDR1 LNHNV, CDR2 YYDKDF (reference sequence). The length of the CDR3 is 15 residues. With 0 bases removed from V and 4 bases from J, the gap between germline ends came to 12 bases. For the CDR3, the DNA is TGTGCCACCAGCAGAGAGGCAGGGCAGTTCTATGGCTACACCTTC. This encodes CATSREAGQFYGYTF.

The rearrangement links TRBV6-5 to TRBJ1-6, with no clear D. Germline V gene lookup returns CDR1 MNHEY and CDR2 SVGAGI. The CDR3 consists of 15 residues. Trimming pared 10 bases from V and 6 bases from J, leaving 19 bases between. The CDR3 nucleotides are TGTGCCACCGGATTAAGCATTTCCCTTAATTCACCCCTCCACTTT. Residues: CATGLSISLNSPLHF.

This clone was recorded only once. CDR3 bases: TGTGCCAGCTCACAAGCGGGCCCCTCCTACAATGAGCAGTTCTTC. Amino acid sequence: CASSQAGPSYNEQFF. The J gene is TRBJ2-1, the V gene TRBV18, with D possibly matching TRBD2 (6 bases). The CDR3 totals 15 residues. The germline gives CDR1 KGHSH, CDR2 LQKENI. V was cut by 4 bases and J by 0 bases, with 10 bases left in between.

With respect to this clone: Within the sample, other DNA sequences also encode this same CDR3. CDR3 nucleotide sequence: TGCGCCAGCAGCCAAGGCCAGATGAACACTGAAGCTTTCTTT. It translates to CASSQGQMNTEAFF. This sequence joins TRBV4-1 and TRBJ1-1; D gene unclear. The CDR3 spans 14 residues. V dropped 1 base and J dropped 0 bases, with 6 bases sitting between them. The germline V gene encodes CDR1 MGHRA and CDR2 YSYEKL.

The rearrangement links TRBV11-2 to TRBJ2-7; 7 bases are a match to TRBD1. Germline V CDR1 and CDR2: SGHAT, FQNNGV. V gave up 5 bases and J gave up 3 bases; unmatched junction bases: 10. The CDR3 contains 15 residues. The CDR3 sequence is CASSPYRGEGYEQYF. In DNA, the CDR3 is TGTGCCAGCAGCCCCTACAGGGGTGAGGGCTACGAGCAGTACTTC. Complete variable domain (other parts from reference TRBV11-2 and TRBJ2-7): EAGVAQSPRYKIIEKRQSVAFWCNPISGHATLYWYQQILGQGPKLLIQFQNNGVVDDSQLPKDRFSAERLKGVDSTLKIQPAKLEDSAVYLCASSPYRGEGYEQYFGPGTRLTVT.

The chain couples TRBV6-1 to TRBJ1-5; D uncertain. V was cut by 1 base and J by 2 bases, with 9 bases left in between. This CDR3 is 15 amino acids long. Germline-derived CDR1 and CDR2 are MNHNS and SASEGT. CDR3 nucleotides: TGTGCCAGCAGTGAAGTCCGACTTGGCAATCAGCCCCAGCATTTT. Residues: CASSEVRLGNQPQHF.

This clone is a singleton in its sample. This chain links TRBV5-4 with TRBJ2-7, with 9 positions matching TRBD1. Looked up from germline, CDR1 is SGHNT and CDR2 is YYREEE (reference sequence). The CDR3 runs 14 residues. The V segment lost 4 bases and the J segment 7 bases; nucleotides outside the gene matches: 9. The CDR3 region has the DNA TGTGCCAGCAGCCTGGGACAGGGTTTTCAAGAGCAGTACTTC. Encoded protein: CASSLGQGFQEQYF.

In DNA form, the CDR3 reads TGTGCCAGCAGTTACGCCTCCCGGACCATGCCCCAGCATTTT. Amino acids: CASSYASRTMPQHF. The chain recombines TRBV6-2 or TRBV6-3 with TRBJ1-5; D gene uncertain. CDR1 is MNHEY and CDR2 is SVGEGT in the germline V gene. The V end was cut by 2 bases, the J end by 9 bases, with 14 bases between. This CDR3 is 14 amino acids long.

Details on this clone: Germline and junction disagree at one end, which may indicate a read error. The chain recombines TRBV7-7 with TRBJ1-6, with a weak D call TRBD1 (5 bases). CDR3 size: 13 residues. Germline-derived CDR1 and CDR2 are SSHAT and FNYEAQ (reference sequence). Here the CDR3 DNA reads TGTGCTAGCAGCACTAGCAGGGAATCACCCCTCCACTTT. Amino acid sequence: CASSTSRESPLHF.

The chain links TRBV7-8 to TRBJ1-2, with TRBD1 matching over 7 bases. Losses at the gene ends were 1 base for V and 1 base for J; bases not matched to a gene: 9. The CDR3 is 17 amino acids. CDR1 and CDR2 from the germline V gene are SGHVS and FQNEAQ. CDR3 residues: CASSLDSQGDYNYGYTF. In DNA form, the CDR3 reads TGTGCCAGCAGCTTAGATAGCCAGGGGGATTATAACTATGGCTACACCTTC.

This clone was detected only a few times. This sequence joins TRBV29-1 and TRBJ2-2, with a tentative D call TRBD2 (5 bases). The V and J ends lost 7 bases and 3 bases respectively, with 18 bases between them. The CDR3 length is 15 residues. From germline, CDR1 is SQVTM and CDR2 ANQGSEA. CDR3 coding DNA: TGCAGCGCCGCTGATGGCGGGCGGGACACCGGGGAGCTGTTTTTT. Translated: CSAADGGRDTGELFF.

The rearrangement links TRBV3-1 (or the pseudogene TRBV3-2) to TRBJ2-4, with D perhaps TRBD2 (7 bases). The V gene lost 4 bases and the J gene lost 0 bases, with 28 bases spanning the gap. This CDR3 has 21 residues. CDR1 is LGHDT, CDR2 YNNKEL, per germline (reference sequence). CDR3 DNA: TGTGCCAGCAGCCCCTCTCCTTTGGCGGGGGCCGTTTCCTTAGCCAAAAACATTCAGTACTTC. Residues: CASSPSPLAGAVSLAKNIQYF.

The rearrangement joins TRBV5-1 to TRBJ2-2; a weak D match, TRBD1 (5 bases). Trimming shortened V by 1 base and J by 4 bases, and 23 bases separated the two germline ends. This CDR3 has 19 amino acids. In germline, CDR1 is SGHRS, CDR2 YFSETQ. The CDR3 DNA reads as TGCGCCAGCAGCTTGTTCCAGGGTGGGGATGGTGGAAGCACCGGGGAGCTGTTTTTT. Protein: CASSLFQGGDGGSTGELFF.

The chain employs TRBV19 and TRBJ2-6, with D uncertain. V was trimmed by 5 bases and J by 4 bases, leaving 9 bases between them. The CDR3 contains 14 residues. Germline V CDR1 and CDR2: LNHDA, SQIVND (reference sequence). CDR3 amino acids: CASSAPYGANVLTF. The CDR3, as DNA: TGTGCCAGTAGTGCCCCGTACGGGGCCAACGTCCTGACTTTC.

The CDR3 coding sequence is TGTGCCAGCACCCTGAGGACAGGGGGGGTCTACGAGCAGTACTTC. This encodes CASTLRTGGVYEQYF. The chain links TRBV6-6 to TRBJ2-7; 10 nucleotides align to TRBD1. The CDR3 is made up of 15 amino acids. Losses at the gene ends were 7 bases for V and 3 bases for J; bases not matched to a gene: 9. Germline V CDR1 and CDR2: MNHNY, SVGAGI (reference sequence).

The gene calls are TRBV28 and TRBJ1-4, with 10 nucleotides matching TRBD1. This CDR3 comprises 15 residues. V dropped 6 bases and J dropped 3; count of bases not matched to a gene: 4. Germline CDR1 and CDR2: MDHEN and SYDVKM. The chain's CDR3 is CASSPGQGANEKLFF. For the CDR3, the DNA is TGTGCCAGCAGCCCTGGACAGGGGGCTAATGAAAAACTGTTTTTT.

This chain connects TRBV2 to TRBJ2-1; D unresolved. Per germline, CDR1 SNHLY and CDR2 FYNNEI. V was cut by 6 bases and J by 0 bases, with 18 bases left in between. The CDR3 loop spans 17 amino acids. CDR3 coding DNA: TGTGCCAGCAGGCCATCTGAGCTGTCGGGCTCCTACAATGAGCAGTTCTTC. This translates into CASRPSELSGSYNEQFF.

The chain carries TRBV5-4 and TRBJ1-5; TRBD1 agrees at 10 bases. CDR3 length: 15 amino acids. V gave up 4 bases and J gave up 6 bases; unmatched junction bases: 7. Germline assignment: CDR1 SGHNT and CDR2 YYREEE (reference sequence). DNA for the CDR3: TGTGCCAGCAGCCCGGGACAGGGGACGGGTCAGCCCCAGCATTTT. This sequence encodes CASSPGQGTGQPQHF.

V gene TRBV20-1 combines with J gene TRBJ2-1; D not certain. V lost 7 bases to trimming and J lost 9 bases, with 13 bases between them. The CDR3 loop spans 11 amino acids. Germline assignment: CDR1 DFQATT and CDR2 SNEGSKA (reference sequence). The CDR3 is CSVGTHREQFF. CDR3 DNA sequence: TGCAGTGTAGGTACCCACCGTGAGCAGTTCTTC.

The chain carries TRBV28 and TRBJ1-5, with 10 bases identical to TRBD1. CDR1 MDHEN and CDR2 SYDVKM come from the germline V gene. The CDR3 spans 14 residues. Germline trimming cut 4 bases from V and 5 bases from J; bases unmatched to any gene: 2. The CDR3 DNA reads TGTGCCAGCAGTTGGGACAGGGGTTATCAGCCCCAGCATTTT. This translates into CASSWDRGYQPQHF.

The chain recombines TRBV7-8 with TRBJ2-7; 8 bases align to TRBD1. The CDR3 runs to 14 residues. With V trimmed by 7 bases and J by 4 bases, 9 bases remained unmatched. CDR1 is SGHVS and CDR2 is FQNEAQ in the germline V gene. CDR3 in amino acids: CASTPGQVKYEQYF. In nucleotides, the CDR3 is TGTGCCAGCACTCCGGGACAGGTGAAATACGAGCAGTACTTC.